This T cell receptor beta chain was recorded in a study of long-term antiretroviral therapy in people with HIV (dated by TCRdb to between 2021 and 2022). Turning to the overall study: The earliest samples were collected roughly a decade before the 2015 WHO recommendation for immediate ART, at a time when ART was usually postponed until CD4 counts fell. This retrospective serial study examined whether starting ART and sustained HIV suppression were associated with changes in the composition and diversity of the TRB repertoire in peripheral blood. A total of approximately 200 cryopreserved PBMC samples came from 30 or so adults with confirmed HIV infection and were collected serially over a mean of roughly six years (range 1-12). Of the approximately 32 participants with HIV, about a dozen were female. No cross-contamination during QIAcube processing turned up in test extractions that ran a monoclonal T-cell line alongside around 32 polyclonal samples.

Paper-wide results and their limitations: Because PBMC availability was limited, only the TCR beta chain was sequenced, with no alpha chain pairing. Because pre-ART samples had limited cell numbers, profiling was done on unsorted PBMC rather than on sorted CD4+ and CD8+ T cells. Narrower CDR3 length ranges were observed in HIV repertoires than in controls, and an antigen-experienced repertoire with only a slight naive shift after ART was suggested by the network structure. No data were available on ART adherence, viral resistance or therapy changes, limiting inferences about post-ART repertoire changes. Samples dated from the mid-2000s to the late 2010s, and the ART regimens used may be less effective than current ones. A significant increase in TRB diversity was found to be associated with ART initiation, although TRB diversity was observed to remain significantly below that of transplant donor controls even after long-term ART. At every time point, the repertoire was dominated by expanded TRB clones first identified before ART initiation, although this dominance fluctuated and, in many PLHIV, declined after ART.

Relative to germline, V is 5 bases shorter and J is 1 base shorter, with 3 bases between their ends. From the cysteine up to the phenylalanine, the CDR3 has a length of 12 residues. Only the CDR3 DNA is retained, 36 bases long and in frame from the first base. CDR1 MDHEN and CDR2 SYDVKM were looked up in the germline V gene. Details on this clone: Its binding antigen is unknown. No qualities accompany the bases; no much larger clone lies one base away.

The immunoSEQ hsTCRB v3.0 assay was used at survey level resolution for TRB variable region sequencing. The targeted TRB sequencing depth was about 40,000-55,000 T-cell genomes per sample. Pooled TRB libraries were sequenced on an Illumina MiSeq with a v3 150-cycle kit. Turning to the authors' computational methods: Repertoire analysis ran in R within a reproducible Nextflow workflow covering QC, data transformation and analysis. LymphoSeq2, an R package for AIRR-Seq data exploration, was used to implement custom analyses. After excluding a few samples that yielded fewer than 5000 total TRB sequences, some 180 HIV repertoires remained for analysis. Among the 190 or so HIV repertoires that were kept, around 60 were collected before ART initiation and under 150 were collected after ART initiation. Each repertoire was downsampled to 5000 TRB nucleotide sequences, and summary statistics were averaged across 100 downsampling iterations. The analysis kept only TRB sequences whose CDR3 regions were at least seven amino acids long. Diversity was assessed using a clonality score derived from Shannon entropy and using the Gini coefficient. In repertoire networks, the top 5000 CDR3 amino acid sequences were linked whenever an edit distance of one separated two sequences. Antigen specificity groups and MHC restriction were predicted for TRB CDR3 amino acid sequences with GLIPH2. To flag known associations with CMV, EBV, HIV or tissue antigens, CDR3 amino acid sequences were compared against VDJdb and McPAS-TCR. Pre-ART, post-ART and control groups were compared with Wilcoxon signed-rank tests and Holm-Bonferroni correction. TCRdb re-hosts the immuneACCESS table, in-frame sequences only. Its copies lack some clones; in the studies checked, an unresolved V gene accounts for under half of them, and the cause for the rest is not known. V, J and clone size are taken as reported in that table, and D and trimming were inferred from the DNA itself. This sample comprises some 28,000 clones, more than 80% of them detected only once. In total, the top ten clones hold under 8.5% of the sample.

Participants were included only if at least one PBMC sample before ART initiation and at least two post-ART samples were available. All participants with HIV were treated in the United States of America. Before DNA extraction, cryopreserved samples containing about 1-11 million PBMC were thawed and washed. At the time of the earliest PBMC sample, participants with HIV were aged between roughly 23 and 60 years. PBMC samples from each participant spanned 1-4 timepoints before ART initiation and 2-8 timepoints after ART initiation, with a median of 7 samples. For every participant, serial HIV viral load, CD4+ T-cell count, ART history and demographic data were obtained. Genomic DNA was extracted from unsorted PBMC with a Qiagen kit on a QIAcube, processed in batches of 12 samples.

This sequence originates from a man in his forties or fifties with HIV. Material: unsorted PBMCs, obtained 0.3 years after starting antiretroviral therapy. The V gene is TRBV28 and the J gene is TRBJ1-5; no D gene is confidently identified. The CDR3 region has the sequence CASSQSNQPQHF. In nucleotides, the sequence is TGTGCCAGCAGTCAGAGCAATCAGCCCCAGCATTTT.